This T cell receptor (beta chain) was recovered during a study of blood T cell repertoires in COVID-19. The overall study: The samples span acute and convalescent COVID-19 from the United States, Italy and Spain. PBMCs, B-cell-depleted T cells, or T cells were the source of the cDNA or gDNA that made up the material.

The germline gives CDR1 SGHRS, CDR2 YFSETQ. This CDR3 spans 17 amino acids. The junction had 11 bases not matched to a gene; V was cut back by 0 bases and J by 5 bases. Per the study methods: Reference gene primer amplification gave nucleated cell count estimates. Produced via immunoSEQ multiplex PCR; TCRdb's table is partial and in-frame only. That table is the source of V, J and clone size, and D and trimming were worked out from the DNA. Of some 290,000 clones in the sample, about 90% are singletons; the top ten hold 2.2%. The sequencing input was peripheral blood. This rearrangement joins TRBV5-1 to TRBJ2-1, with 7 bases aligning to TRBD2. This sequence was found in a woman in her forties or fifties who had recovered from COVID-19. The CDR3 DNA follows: TGCGCCAGCAGCTTGGGGCGGGACTATTACTTAGACAATGAGCAGTTCTTC. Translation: CASSLGRDYYLDNEQFF.